One and the same sample provided the 8 T cell receptor beta chains below, sequenced in a study of T-cell memory formation after mild COVID-19. MiXCR, run by TCRdb on the 5' RACE reads, gives a single entry per CDR3 protein. The sample shows 350,000 to 500,000 distinct CDR3 sequences, 20% of them seen only once. The material sequenced was PBMCs or a T cell subset sorted from them (not recorded which). These receptor sequences come from an adult woman who had mild COVID-19 (a few samples of this study predate the infection). Cell type and time point are not known.

The chain combines TRBV12-3 or TRBV12-4 with TRBJ1-5, with a possible D match to TRBD1 (5 bases). Trimming took 5 bases from V and 9 from J, leaving 20 bases between them. The CDR3 sequence is 15 residues long. CDR3 nucleotides: TGTGCCAGCAGTCTCTCCCCGCAGGGTGGGTTGCCCCAGCATTTT. It is translated as CASSLSPQGGLPQHF.

V and J are TRBV7-9 and TRBJ2-3, with D hard to call. V was trimmed by 1 base and J by 6 bases, leaving 11 bases between them. Germline V lookup: CDR1 SEHNR, CDR2 FQNEAQ (reference sequence). The CDR3 covers 14 residues. CDR3 sequence reads: CASSLVTLRDTQYF. CDR3 DNA sequence: TGTGCCAGCAGCTTAGTTACTCTGCGTGATACGCAGTATTTT.

This clonotype was counted a few times. The chain has TRBV30 and TRBJ1-5; no clear D gene. Trimming pared 3 bases from V and 7 bases from J, leaving 13 bases between. This CDR3 has 13 amino acids. Germline CDR1 reads GTSNPN; CDR2 reads SVGIG (reference sequence). The CDR3: CAWSKLWEQPQHF. The CDR3, as DNA: TGTGCCTGGAGCAAACTCTGGGAACAGCCCCAGCATTTT.

The chain carries TRBV29-1 and TRBJ2-7; D gene uncertain. CDR3 length: 12 amino acids. Germline V gene data show CDR1 as SQVTM and CDR2 as ANQGSEA. The V end was cut by 0 bases, the J end by 4 bases, with 7 bases between. The chain's CDR3 is CSVEDMAYEQYF. The CDR3 DNA reads TGCAGCGTTGAAGATATGGCTTACGAGCAGTACTTC.

The CDR3 DNA reads TGTGCCAGCAGCTTGAGGGTGGGATCCTATGGCTACACCTTC. Encoded protein: CASSLRVGSYGYTF. The gene calls are TRBV5-6 and TRBJ1-2; D ambiguous. Trimming stripped 1 base from V and 4 bases from J, with 11 bases between. Germline V gives CDR1 SGHDT, CDR2 YYEEEE. CDR3 length equals 14 residues.

The CDR3 loop is CSAGGSGNTGELFF. The CDR3 nucleotides are TGCAGTGCCGGTGGTAGCGGAAACACCGGGGAGCTGTTTTTT. The chain joins TRBV20-1 to TRBJ2-2, with TRBD2 as a possible D gene (6 bases). This CDR3 is 14 amino acids long. Per the germline V gene, CDR1 is DFQATT and CDR2 is SNEGSKA (reference sequence). The germline V and J ends were trimmed by 6 bases and 2 bases, with 13 bases remaining between them.

This clonotype was counted a few times. The chain uses TRBV29-1 and TRBJ2-3; D gene uncertain. The CDR3 consists of 11 residues. V lost 7 bases and J lost 4, with 9 bases in between. Germline V gene data show CDR1 as SQVTM and CDR2 as ANQGSEA. CDR3 DNA: TGCAGCGCCCGCGCCCCAGATACGCAGTATTTT. Its protein product is CSARAPDTQYF.

The chain carries TRBV9 and TRBJ1-6; tentative D call: TRBD1 (5 bases). Looked up from germline, CDR1 is SGDLS and CDR2 is YYNGEE. The CDR3 covers 12 residues. The V and J ends lost 6 bases and 5 bases respectively, with 6 bases between them. The CDR3 sequence is CASNRNNSPLHF. CDR3 bases: TGTGCCAGCAACAGGAATAATTCACCCCTCCACTTT.